The text below deals with one T cell receptor (beta chain). Its matching antigen is unknown. Unique molecular identifiers were carried by the TCR beta cDNA libraries. Between roughly 1 and 10 million T cells gave rise to around 500,000 cDNA molecules. One entry per CDR3 protein results from TCRdb running MiXCR on the PCR reads. The table records around 500,000 distinct CDR3 sequences, around 36% of them present only once. This sample is drawn from a study of post-analysis software for immune sequencing data. Overall study results and limits: About 5 TRBV segments (TRBV5-6, TRBV5-1 and TRBV20-1 among them) occurred more frequently in patients than in controls.

This CDR3 contains 12 residues. With 4 bases removed from V and 0 bases from J, the gap between germline ends came to 5 bases. In germline, CDR1 is SQVTM, CDR2 ANQGSEA. This TCR came from a girl aged 2 to 17 with multiple sclerosis. The source material was blood. The rearrangement links TRBV29-1 to TRBJ2-3; D remains unclear. The DNA for the CDR3 is TGCAGCGTTGGGGCTAGCACAGATACGCAGTATTTT. Protein sequence: CSVGASTDTQYF.